This T cell receptor beta chain originates from a study of long-term antiretroviral therapy in people with HIV (dated by TCRdb to between 2021 and 2024). A note on the overall study: The earliest samples were collected about a decade before the 2015 WHO recommendation for immediate ART, when ART was typically delayed until CD4 counts fell. A total of roughly 180 cryopreserved PBMC samples were contributed to the cohort by 30 adults with confirmed HIV infection, with samples collected serially over a mean of around 6 years (range 1-12). No cross-contamination during QIAcube processing was seen in test extractions of a monoclonal T-cell line run alongside 33 polyclonal samples. Of the roughly 32 participants with HIV, fewer than twelve were female. A retrospective serial study tested whether ART initiation and durable HIV suppression were associated with changes in peripheral blood TRB repertoire composition and diversity. The investigation overall reported the following: CDR3 length ranges in HIV repertoires were narrower than in controls, and network structure suggested an antigen-experienced repertoire with only a slight naive shift after ART. The samples span the years 2004 to 2017, and the ART regimens used at that time may not be as effective as current regimens. Because PBMC availability was limited, only the TCR beta chain was sequenced, with no alpha chain pairing. ART initiation was associated with a significant increase in TRB diversity, but diversity stayed significantly below transplant donor controls even after long-term ART. Expanded TRB clones identified before ART initiation dominated the repertoire at all time points, although this dominance fluctuated and declined in many PLHIV after ART. Because pre-ART samples had limited cell numbers, profiling was done on unsorted PBMC rather than on sorted CD4+ and CD8+ T cells. No data were available on ART adherence, viral resistance or therapy changes, limiting inferences about post-ART repertoire changes.

Inclusion was restricted to participants for whom at least one PBMC sample before ART initiation and at least two post-ART samples were available. All participants with HIV were treated in the United States of America. Before DNA extraction, cryopreserved samples containing about 0.95-10 million PBMC were thawed and washed. At the time of the earliest PBMC sample for each participant with HIV, ages ranged from about 20 to 55 years. Each participant contributed PBMC samples from 1-4 timepoints before ART initiation and 2-8 timepoints after ART initiation, with a median of 7 samples. For every participant, serial HIV viral load, CD4+ T-cell count, ART history and demographic data were obtained. Genomic DNA was extracted from unsorted PBMC with a Qiagen kit on a QIAcube, processed in batches of 12 samples. Of note for this clone: Its antigen has not been determined. Base qualities are not recorded, but no much larger clone differs from it by a single base.

The immunoSEQ hsTCRB v3.0 assay was used at survey level resolution to sequence the TRB variable region. A depth of roughly 35,000-55,000 T-cell genomes per sample was targeted for TRB sequencing. TRB libraries were pooled and sequenced on an Illumina MiSeq using a v3 150-cycle kit. Regarding the original processing steps: Analysis of repertoires was carried out in R inside a reproducible Nextflow workflow spanning QC, data transformation and analysis. LymphoSeq2, an R package for exploring AIRR-Seq data, was used to implement the custom analyses. A few samples yielding fewer than 5000 total TRB sequences were excluded, leaving 188 analyzed HIV repertoires. Among the roughly 190 retained HIV repertoires, 55 to 60 were collected before ART initiation and approximately 130 after ART initiation. Repertoires were downsampled to 5000 TRB nucleotide sequences, and summary statistics were averaged over 100 downsampling iterations. The analysis kept only TRB sequences whose CDR3 regions were at least seven amino acids long. Diversity was measured with a Shannon entropy-derived clonality score and the Gini coefficient. In repertoire networks, the top 5000 CDR3 amino acid sequences were linked whenever an edit distance of one separated two sequences. For TRB CDR3 amino acid sequences, GLIPH2 was used to predict antigen specificity groups and MHC restriction. CDR3 amino acid sequences were matched against VDJdb and McPAS-TCR to flag known CMV, EBV, HIV or tissue antigen associations. Pre-ART, post-ART and control groups were compared with Wilcoxon signed-rank tests and Holm-Bonferroni correction. In its TCRdb copy, this immuneACCESS table keeps in-frame sequences only and misses some clones. Where compared with another copy, unresolved V genes explain less than half of these, and the others have no known cause. That table is the source of V, J and clone size, and D and trimming were worked out from the DNA. The sample table shows roughly 44,000 clones, and nearly 95% are seen once. The ten most abundant clones make up about 2.6% of the sample.

The sequenced sample was unsorted PBMCs, obtained 3.7 years after starting antiretroviral therapy. This TCR was recovered from a woman aged 45-59 years with HIV.

The CDR3 amino acid sequence is: CASSVQGVTQETQYF. Read as DNA, the sequence is TGTGCCAGCAGCGTACAGGGTGTTACTCAAGAGACCCAGTACTTC. The V and J segments used are TRBV9 and TRBJ2-5; TRBD1 might be the D gene, on 5 matching bases. Cut back by 1 base and 2 bases, the V and J ends lie 12 bases apart. Looking up the germline V gene yields CDR1 SGDLS and CDR2 YYNGEE. The CDR3 runs 15 amino acids, cysteine and phenylalanine included. Kept here is only the CDR3 DNA, which spans 45 bases and is read in frame from base 1.